This T cell receptor beta chain was captured in a study of T-cell memory formation after mild COVID-19. This CDR3 contains 15 residues. V was trimmed by 8 bases and J by 2 bases, leaving 17 bases between them. CDR1 and CDR2 from the germline V gene are SNHLY and FYNNEI. One entry per CDR3 protein, called by TCRdb with MiXCR from the 5' RACE reads. This sample has approximately 150,000 distinct CDR3 sequences, with around 5.8% found just once. V gene TRBV2 combines with J gene TRBJ2-3; the D gene is possibly TRBD2 (6 bases). The source is an adult woman who had mild COVID-19 (a few samples of this study predate the infection). Cell type and time point are not known. Material for sequencing was PBMCs or a T cell subset sorted from them (not recorded which). DNA of the CDR3: TGTGCCAGCGCGGTTGCGGGGCCGCCCACAGATACGCAGTATTTT. It codes for CASAVAGPPTDTQYF.